The TCR beta chain described here comes from a study of CD8 T cells in Susac syndrome. Broader study findings: Susac-specific public clones were found in both the total CD8+ and the CD8+ TEMRA repertoires, with about 17 in the former and roughly 5 in the latter.

V was shortened by 4 bases and J by 1 base, with 4 bases between the two germline ends. Germline values: CDR1 LNHDA, CDR2 SQIVND (reference sequence). The CDR3 has 12 amino acids. An input of roughly 0.45 to 1 ug of RNA was subjected to reverse transcription using random hexamers. TCRdb recomputed calls from the immunoSEQ multiplex PCR reads with MiXCR, one row per CDR3 protein. The sample includes tens of thousands of distinct CDR3 sequences, approximately 96% of them seen just once. Concerning this clonotype itself: As yet, its antigen is unknown.

The chain employs TRBV19 and TRBJ1-1; no clear D. The receptor was derived from a human donor with Susac syndrome. The sequencing input was CD8+ T cells from PBMCs. CDR3 bases: TGTGCCAGTAGTAAAGGGAACACTGAAGCTTTCTTT. This gives the protein CASSKGNTEAFF.